The rows below give T cell receptor beta chains drawn from one sample of a study of cytomegalovirus exposure and HLA in healthy donors. Measured with immunoSEQ multiplex PCR; TCRdb has only the in-frame clones, and not every one. This table holds about 190,000 clones, 60% to 80% found once. The sequenced sample consisted of PBMCs. All receptors derive from a woman in her thirties in good health and CMV-seropositive. Both conserved end residues are part of each CDR3. The D gene is left open where the match is weak. Clone size, where shown, is once, few, many, or a class for clones that have expanded.

DNA,CDR3,J,V,size,D
TGTGCCAGCGAGCTCAGGGGGCGGGGTCAACAATACGAGCAGTACTTC,CASELRGRGQQYEQYF,TRBJ2-7,TRBV13,.,TRBD1
TGTGCCAGCAGCCCAGGTCTTCGGACTAGCGGCTTAGAGACCCAGTACTTC,CASSPGLRTSGLETQYF,TRBJ2-5,TRBV7-8,.,TRBD2
TGTGCCAGCAGCGACAGGGGAGGCTACACCTTC,CASSDRGGYTF,TRBJ1-2,TRBV28,.,TRBD1
TGTGCCAGTAGTCCCCGTTTGGGCGGGAGTTTCAATGAGCAGTTCTTC,CASSPRLGGSFNEQFF,TRBJ2-1,TRBV19,.,TRBD2
TGTGCCAGCAGCTTCAGCGGGAGGGCCGACGAGCAGTACTTC,CASSFSGRADEQYF,TRBJ2-7,TRBV7-9,.,TRBD2
TGTGCCAGTAGTATAGCACAGGGGAGGACCGGGGAGCTGTTTTTT,CASSIAQGRTGELFF,TRBJ2-2,TRBV19,few,.
TGTGCCAGTCAGGGGCCCTCCTACGAGCAGTACTTC,CASQGPSYEQYF,TRBJ2-7,TRBV19,.,.
TGTGCCAGCAGTGACAAGTCCCGGGACTCTGAGCAGTTCTTC,CASSDKSRDSEQFF,TRBJ2-1,TRBV25-1,.,.
TGTGCCAGCAGAAATAGCGGGAACACCGGGGAGCTGTTTTTT,CASRNSGNTGELFF,TRBJ2-2,TRBV6-4,.,.
TGTTCCAGCAGCTTAGTTCGGGACAGGGGCAGGGACACTGAAGCTTTCTTT,CSSSLVRDRGRDTEAFF,TRBJ1-1,TRBV7-9,few,TRBD1
TGTGCCAGCAGCTTCGACCGGGAGAATACGCAGTATTTT,CASSFDRENTQYF,TRBJ2-3,TRBV11-2,few,.
TGTTCCAGCAGCTCCACCCGTGGCTCCGGGGCCAACGTCCTGACTTTC,CSSSSTRGSGANVLTF,TRBJ2-6,TRBV7-9,once,.
TGCGCCAGCAGCCCAGACGGGACAGGGGTCAATGAGCAGTTCTTC,CASSPDGTGVNEQFF,TRBJ2-1,TRBV5-1,.,TRBD1
TGTGCCAGCAGTTTAGGCAGGGGGGCCAGTGAGACCCAGTACTTC,CASSLGRGASETQYF,TRBJ2-5,TRBV27,.,.
TGTGCCAGCAGCCTTAAGACAGGGGGCAATGAGCAGTTCTTC,CASSLKTGGNEQFF,TRBJ2-1,TRBV5-4,.,TRBD1
TGCGCCAGCAGAGGTCCCCAAACAGGGGGGAGGACTGAAGCTTTCTTT,CASRGPQTGGRTEAFF,TRBJ1-1,TRBV10-2,.,TRBD1
TGTGCCAGCGCAACCTGGGGCGTGGCTAGCGGGAGCGACGAGCAGTACTTC,CASATWGVASGSDEQYF,TRBJ2-7,TRBV7-9,.,TRBD2
TGTGCCAGCAGTGAGGGGGGCACTGAAGCTTTCTTT,CASSEGGTEAFF,TRBJ1-1,TRBV25-1,.,.
TGTGCCAGCACTAGGGGTTGGGAGACCCAGTACTTC,CASTRGWETQYF,TRBJ2-5,TRBV28,.,.
TGCGCCAGCAACAGCGGGAGGTTCACAGATACGCAGTATTTT,CASNSGRFTDTQYF,TRBJ2-3,TRBV10-2,.,TRBD2
TGTGCCAGCAGCCTCAGGACTAGCGGGACCTACGAGCAGTACTTC,CASSLRTSGTYEQYF,TRBJ2-7,TRBV9,.,TRBD2
TGTGCCAGCAGTCAGACAGGGCATGGTCAGCCCCAGCATTTT,CASSQTGHGQPQHF,TRBJ1-5,TRBV28,.,TRBD1
TGCAGCGTGGGACAGGGGGCTGGTGAAGCTTTCTTT,CSVGQGAGEAFF,TRBJ1-1,TRBV29-1,.,TRBD1
TGTGCCAGCAGTGAGGGACTAGCGGGAGTTGAGCTGTTTTTT,CASSEGLAGVELFF,TRBJ2-2,TRBV6-1,few,TRBD2
TGTGCCAGCAGCCATGACCCTATAGGACATATTAGCAATCAGCCCCAGCATTTT,CASSHDPIGHISNQPQHF,TRBJ1-5,TRBV4-2,.,.
TGTGCCAGCAGCTTAGGTCAGCGGGAGATCCAAGAGACCCAGTACTTC,CASSLGQREIQETQYF,TRBJ2-5,TRBV11-2,.,TRBD2
TGTGCCAGCAGTGAGACAGGACGGTCCCTAAGAATCAGTTCACCCCTCCACTTT,CASSETGRSLRISSPLHF,TRBJ1-6,TRBV28,.,.
TGTGCCAGTAGTATGCTGCTACAAGAGACCCAGTACTTC,CASSMLLQETQYF,TRBJ2-5,TRBV19,.,.
TGCGCCAGCAGCTTGCAGGACAGCTACAATGAGCAGTTCTTC,CASSLQDSYNEQFF,TRBJ2-1,TRBV5-1,few,.
TGCGCCAGCAGCTTGACAGGGGGCCAAGAGACCCAGTACTTC,CASSLTGGQETQYF,TRBJ2-5,TRBV5-1,.,TRBD1
TGTGCCAGTAGTGCAAGCGGGAGAGTCCACGAGCAGTACTTC,CASSASGRVHEQYF,TRBJ2-7,TRBV19,.,TRBD2
TGCGCCAGCAGCCCAGCGGGAGGTTGGGAGACCCAGTACTTC,CASSPAGGWETQYF,TRBJ2-5,TRBV4-1,.,TRBD2
TGTTCCAGCAGCTTATTTTTGGGACTAGCTGGGTACGAGCAGTACTTC,CSSSLFLGLAGYEQYF,TRBJ2-7,TRBV7-9,.,TRBD2